The 5 T cell receptor beta chains presented below share a single source sample, sequenced in a study of shared clonotypes between healthy human individuals. Method: immunoSEQ multiplex PCR; TCRdb's copy keeps in-frame clones and lacks some. The sample has 1.5 million to 2.5 million clones; approximately 94% are singletons. Naive CD8 cells were CD45RO-negative, positively selected for CCR7, excluding terminally differentiated effector memory CD45RA+ cells. The source material was naive CD8+ T cells sorted from blood. The source of these receptors is a man between 18 and 29 years old in good health.

The V call is TRBV12-5, the J call TRBJ1-4, with 8 bases that match TRBD1. The germline CDR1 and CDR2 sequences are LGHNT and FRNRAP. The J segment lost 8 bases and the V segment lost 1 base, leaving 12 bases of the junction unmatched. This CDR3 spans 17 amino acids. The CDR3 protein is CASGLDDRGWEREKLFF. The CDR3 DNA is TGTGCTAGTGGTTTGGACGACAGGGGATGGGAGAGGGAAAAACTGTTTTTT.

The V gene is TRBV7-9, the J gene TRBJ2-7, with a tentative D call TRBD1 (5 bases). The V end was cut by 2 bases, the J end by 3 bases, with 8 bases between. This CDR3 comprises 13 residues. Germline loops: CDR1 SEHNR, CDR2 FQNEAQ (reference sequence). CDR3 DNA sequence: TGTGCCAGCAGCTTATACACAGGCTACGAGCAGTACTTC. This encodes CASSLYTGYEQYF. Full variable domain (missing parts from reference TRBV7-9 and TRBJ2-7): DTGVSQNPRHKITKRGQNVTFRCDPISEHNRLYWYRQTLGQGPEFLTYFQNEAQLEKSRLLSDRFSAERPKGSFSTLEIQRTEQGDSAMYLCASSLYTGYEQYFGPGTRLTVT.

CDR3: CASRDRGGYTF. The CDR3 DNA follows: TGTGCCAGCCGAGACAGGGGAGGCTACACCTTC. This chain links TRBV2 with TRBJ1-2; 8 bases agree with TRBD1. The CDR3 length is 11 residues. The germline CDR1 and CDR2 sequences are SNHLY and FYNNEI. Trimming at V came to 8 bases and at J to 8 bases, leaving 4 bases not matched to a gene.

This clone occurred once. The chain combines TRBV10-2 with TRBJ2-7, with 9 bases aligning to TRBD1. V dropped 2 bases and J dropped 2; count of bases not matched to a gene: 4. CDR1 is WSHSY, CDR2 SAAADI, per germline. This CDR3 has 15 amino acids. The CDR3 is CASSEPTGGAYEQYF. The CDR3 coding sequence is TGCGCCAGCAGTGAGCCAACAGGGGGCGCCTACGAGCAGTACTTC.

The chain couples TRBV19 to TRBJ2-7; 9 bases align to TRBD1. Germline CDR1 is LNHDA and CDR2 is SQIVND (reference sequence). This CDR3 is 14 amino acids long. V dropped 6 bases and J dropped 5; count of bases not matched to a gene: 8. The CDR3 DNA reads as TGTGCCAGTAGCCCGGGACAGGGTCCGCACGAGCAGTACTTC. It is translated as CASSPGQGPHEQYF.